These T cell receptor beta chains were read from a single sample in a study of blood T cell repertoires in COVID-19. Clones were sequenced by immunoSEQ multiplex PCR, and TCRdb holds only the in-frame ones, with some missing. The sample lists around 45,000 clones, almost 85% seen once, with 20% to 25% in the top ten. Sequencing was performed on peripheral blood. Receptors were obtained from a woman aged 60 to 75 with acute or convalescent COVID-19. Both conserved end residues are part of each CDR3. The order of the fields is V gene, clone size, CDR3 length, CDR3 protein. Some rows mark clone size as missing; the rest say once, few, many or name a class of expanded clone.

TRBV29-1	-	14	CSVNRGTGGHEQYF
TRBV15	-	17	CATLGVGGSSVDDTQYF
TRBV5-6	-	13	CASSLPGTYEQYF
TRBV7-2	-	13	CASRVDRNYGYTF
TRBV5-1	-	15	CASSLSSGDHNEQFF
TRBV5-1	-	15	CASSGGTGESGELFF
TRBV27	-	15	CASTTRTGLWDEQFF
TRBV9	-	14	CASSVGSAGNTIYF
TRBV7-3	-	15	CASSFGGSGANVLTF
TRBV12-3/TRBV12-4	-	13	CASTFDPLGELFF
TRBV4-2	-	15	CASSHGTSGGDTQYF
TRBV7-9	-	16	CASSSHRGRSYNEQFF
TRBV27	-	14	CATGTSGGSDTQYF
TRBV7-8	-	19	CASSSYDHTGTGVVYEQYF
TRBV3-1/TRBV3-2	-	13	CASSPENSHIQYF
TRBV30	-	17	CAWSVSKFDTNTGELFF
TRBV7-3	-	14	CASSGQGPSNEQFF
TRBV4-1	-	19	CASTPGVAGGPSVTGELFF
TRBV2	-	15	CASSLTSGGAYEQYF
TRBV4-2	once	16	CASSQAGQGETDTQYF
TRBV5-5	-	14	CASSLGSGGTEAFF
TRBV5-1	-	14	CASSLQVSNYGYTF
TRBV6-1	-	17	CASSETLWTRANYGYTF
TRBV5-1	-	14	CASSLASANTEAFF
TRBV6-4	-	17	CASSDPRGDSLSYEQYF
TRBV6-1	-	16	CASSEGLGSGAYEQYF
TRBV19	-	14	CASREGQHGNTIYF
TRBV7-9	many	14	CASRNSQGLYGYTF
TRBV7-3	-	14	CASSKRDFFYEQYF
TRBV27	few	15	CASSLLGTGAGEQYF
TRBV6-2/TRBV6-3	-	15	CASSKLAVPTDTQYF
TRBV11-2	few	14	CASSPQGFGEKLFF
TRBV7-2	-	13	CASSQSPTGELFF
TRBV7-8	-	17	CASSFSSTATSGNTIYF
TRBV6-6	-	14	CASSLEGSGNTIYF